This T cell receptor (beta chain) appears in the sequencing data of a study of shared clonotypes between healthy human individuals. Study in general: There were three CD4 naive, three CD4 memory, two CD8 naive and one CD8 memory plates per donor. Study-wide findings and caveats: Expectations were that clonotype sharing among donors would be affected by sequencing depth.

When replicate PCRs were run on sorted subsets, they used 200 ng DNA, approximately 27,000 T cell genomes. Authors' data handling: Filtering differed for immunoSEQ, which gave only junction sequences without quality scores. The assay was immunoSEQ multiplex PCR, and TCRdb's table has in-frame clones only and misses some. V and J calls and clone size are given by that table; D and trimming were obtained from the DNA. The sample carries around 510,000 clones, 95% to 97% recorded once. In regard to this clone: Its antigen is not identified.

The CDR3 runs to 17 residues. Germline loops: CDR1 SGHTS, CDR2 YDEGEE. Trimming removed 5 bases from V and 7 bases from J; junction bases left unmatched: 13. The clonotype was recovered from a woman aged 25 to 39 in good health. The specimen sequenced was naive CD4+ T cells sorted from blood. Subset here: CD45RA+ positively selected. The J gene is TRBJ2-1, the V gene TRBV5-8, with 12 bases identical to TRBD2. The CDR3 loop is CASSSGGLAGGSNEQFF. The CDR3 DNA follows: TGTGCCAGCAGTTCAGGGGGCCTAGCGGGAGGGAGTAATGAGCAGTTCTTC.